This TCR beta chain is drawn from a study of lymphopenia after photon versus proton radiotherapy. The germline CDR1 and CDR2 sequences are LNHDA and SQIVND (reference sequence). The CDR3 is 17 amino acids. The V and J ends lost 5 bases and 0 bases, in that order; junction bases with no gene match: 8. TCRdb's table, derived via immunoSEQ multiplex PCR, lists solely in-frame clones and lacks some. The top ten hold roughly 5.2% of the sample, which has roughly 25,000 clones, more than 70% seen once. The V gene is TRBV19, the J gene TRBJ2-7; 12 bases line up with TRBD2. Sample: peripheral blood, taken from a patient treated with photon-based radiotherapy. The clonotype comes from a man aged 30 to 45 with gastric cancer. CDR3 sequence reads: CASSSRLAGATSYEQYF. The CDR3 DNA sequence: TGTGCCAGTAGTTCCAGACTAGCGGGGGCCACCTCCTACGAGCAGTACTTC.